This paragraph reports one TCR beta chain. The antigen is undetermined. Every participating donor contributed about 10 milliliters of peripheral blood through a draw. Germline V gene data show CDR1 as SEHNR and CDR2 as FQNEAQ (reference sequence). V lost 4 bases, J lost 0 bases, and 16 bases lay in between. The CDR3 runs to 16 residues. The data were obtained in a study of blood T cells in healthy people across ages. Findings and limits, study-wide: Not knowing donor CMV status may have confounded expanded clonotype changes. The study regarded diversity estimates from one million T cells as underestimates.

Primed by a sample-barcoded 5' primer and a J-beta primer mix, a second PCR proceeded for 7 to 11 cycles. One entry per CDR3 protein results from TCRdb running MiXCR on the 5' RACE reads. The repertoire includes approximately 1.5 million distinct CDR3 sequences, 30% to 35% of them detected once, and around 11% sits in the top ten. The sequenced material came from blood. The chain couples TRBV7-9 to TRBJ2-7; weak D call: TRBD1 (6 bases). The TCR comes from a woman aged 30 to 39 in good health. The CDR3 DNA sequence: TGTGCCAGCAGCTGGAAGGTGGAAGGGGGCTCCTACGAGCAGTACTTC. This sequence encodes CASSWKVEGGSYEQYF.